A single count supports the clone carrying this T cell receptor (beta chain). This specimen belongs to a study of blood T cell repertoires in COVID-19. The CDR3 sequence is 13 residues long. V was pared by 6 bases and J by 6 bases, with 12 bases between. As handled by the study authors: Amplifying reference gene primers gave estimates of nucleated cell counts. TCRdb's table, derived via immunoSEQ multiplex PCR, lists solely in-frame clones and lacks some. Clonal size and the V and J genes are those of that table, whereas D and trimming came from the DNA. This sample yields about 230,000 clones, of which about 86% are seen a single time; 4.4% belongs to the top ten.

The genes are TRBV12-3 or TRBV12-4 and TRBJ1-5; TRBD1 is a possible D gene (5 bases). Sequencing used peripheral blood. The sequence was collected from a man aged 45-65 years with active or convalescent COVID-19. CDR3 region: CASRPSGGQPQHF. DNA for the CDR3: TGTGCCAGCAGACCATCGGGGGGTCAGCCCCAGCATTTT.